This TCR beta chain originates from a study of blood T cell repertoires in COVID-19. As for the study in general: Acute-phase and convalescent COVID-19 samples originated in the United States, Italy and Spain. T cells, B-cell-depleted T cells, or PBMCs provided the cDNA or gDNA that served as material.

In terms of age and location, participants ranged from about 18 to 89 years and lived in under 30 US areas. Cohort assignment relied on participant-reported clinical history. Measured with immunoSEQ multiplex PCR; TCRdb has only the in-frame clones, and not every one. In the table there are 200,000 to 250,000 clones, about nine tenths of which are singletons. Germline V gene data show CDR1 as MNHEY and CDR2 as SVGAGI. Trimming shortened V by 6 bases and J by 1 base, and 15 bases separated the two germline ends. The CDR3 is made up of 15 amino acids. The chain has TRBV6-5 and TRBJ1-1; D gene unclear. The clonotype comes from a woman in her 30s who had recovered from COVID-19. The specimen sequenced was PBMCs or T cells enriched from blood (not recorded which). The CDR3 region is CASSTPGLANTEAFF. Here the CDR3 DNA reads TGTGCCAGCAGCACCCCGGGGTTGGCGAACACTGAAGCTTTCTTT.